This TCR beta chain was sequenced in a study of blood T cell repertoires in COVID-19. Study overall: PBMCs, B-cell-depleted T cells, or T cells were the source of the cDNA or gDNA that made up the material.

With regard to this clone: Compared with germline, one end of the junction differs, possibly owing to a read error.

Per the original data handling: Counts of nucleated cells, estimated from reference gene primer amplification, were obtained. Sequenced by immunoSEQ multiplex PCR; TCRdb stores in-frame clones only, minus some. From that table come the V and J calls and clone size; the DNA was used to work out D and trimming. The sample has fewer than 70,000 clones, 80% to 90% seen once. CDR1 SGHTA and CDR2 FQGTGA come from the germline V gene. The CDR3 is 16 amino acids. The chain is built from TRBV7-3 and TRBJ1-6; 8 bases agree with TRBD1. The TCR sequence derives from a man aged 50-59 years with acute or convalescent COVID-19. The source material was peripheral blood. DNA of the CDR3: TGTGCCAGCAGCCTAACCGGACAGGGTCGGAATTCACCCCTCCACTTT. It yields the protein CASSLTGQGRNSPLHF.